Listed here are 25 T cell receptor beta chains from one sample, sequenced in a study of blood T cell repertoires in COVID-19. Libraries were prepared by immunoSEQ multiplex PCR; TCRdb keeps only in-frame clonotypes and omits some of them. The table lists some 34,000 clones, more than 80% of them singletons. The sequencing sample was made of peripheral blood. The receptors originated from a human donor in a cohort sampled during active COVID-19.

V is TRBV5-1 and J is TRBJ2-7; TRBD2 aligns across 12 bases. V was clipped by 0 bases and J by 5 bases; unmatched bases: 0. The CDR3 runs to 14 residues. The germline V gene has CDR1 SGHRS and CDR2 YFSETQ. This chain's CDR3 is CASSLGLAGDEQYF. For the CDR3, the DNA is TGCGCCAGCAGCTTGGGACTAGCGGGAGACGAGCAGTACTTC.

The chain couples TRBV7-3 to TRBJ2-3; D remains ambiguous. The ends were cut back, 5 bases at V and 0 bases at J, with 3 bases in the middle. The CDR3 is 12 residues long. The germline gives CDR1 SGHTA, CDR2 FQGTGA. The CDR3 here is CASSQSTDTQYF. The CDR3 nucleotides are TGTGCCAGCAGCCAAAGCACAGATACGCAGTATTTT.

The chain combines TRBV5-6 with TRBJ2-1; D ambiguous. V was shortened by 1 base and J by 2 bases, with 16 bases between the two germline ends. The CDR3 contains 17 residues. Germline V CDR1 and CDR2: SGHDT, YYEEEE. The CDR3 loop reads CASSLPGEAQTYNEQFF. The DNA of the CDR3 is TGTGCCAGCAGCTTGCCCGGAGAAGCGCAAACCTACAATGAGCAGTTCTTC.

This clone showed up just once. The chain couples TRBV12-3 or TRBV12-4 to TRBJ2-3; D may be TRBD1 (6 bases). With 2 bases removed from V and 5 bases from J, the gap between germline ends came to 8 bases. This CDR3 is built from 13 residues. Here the CDR3 DNA reads TGTGCCAGCAGTTTAATGGGACAAGATACGCAGTATTTT. Its protein product is CASSLMGQDTQYF.

This rearrangement joins TRBV19 to TRBJ2-7; possibly TRBD1 for D (6 bases). Germline V gives CDR1 LNHDA, CDR2 SQIVND (reference sequence). CDR3 length: 14 residues. Between the trimmed V and J ends, which lost 0 bases and 4 bases, there was a span of 10 bases. The CDR3 DNA reads TGTGCCAGTAGTATAGACGAGGGACAATACGAGCAGTACTTC. Its translation is CASSIDEGQYEQYF.

This clone was observed a single time. J is TRBJ1-4 and V is TRBV11-2, with 8 bases identical to TRBD1. V lost 7 bases, J lost 7 bases, and 14 bases stayed unmatched. Germline-derived CDR1 and CDR2 are SGHAT and FQNNGV. There are 16 residues in the CDR3. CDR3 loop: CASTSLPGQDFEKLFF. The CDR3 DNA reads as TGTGCCAGCACCTCTCTCCCGGGACAGGATTTTGAAAAACTGTTTTTT.

This rearrangement joins TRBV14 to TRBJ1-1; no clear D. V was trimmed by 2 bases and J by 3 bases, leaving 10 bases between them. Germline V lookup: CDR1 SGHDN, CDR2 FVKESK. There are 14 residues in the CDR3. CDR3 sequence: CASSQTSLDTEAFF. The DNA of the CDR3 is TGTGCCAGCAGCCAAACGAGCCTCGACACTGAAGCTTTCTTT.

This chain connects TRBV7-6 to TRBJ2-3; 11 nucleotides line up with TRBD1. The CDR3 totals 14 residues. Germline V gives CDR1 SGHVS, CDR2 FNYEAQ. J gave up 6 bases and V 5 bases, and 4 bases lay outside the gene matches. CDR3 loop: CASSPGTGGDTQYF. The CDR3 DNA is TGTGCCAGCAGCCCCGGGACAGGGGGGGATACGCAGTATTTT.

The chain employs TRBV4-1 and TRBJ2-7; D is perhaps TRBD2 (6 bases). Per the germline V gene, CDR1 is MGHRA and CDR2 is YSYEKL. This CDR3 has 17 residues. V gave up 0 bases and J gave up 3 bases, with 18 bases separating them. This CDR3 is CASSQDPGLGLFYEQYF. Written as DNA, the CDR3 is TGCGCCAGCAGCCAAGACCCCGGACTCGGACTATTCTACGAGCAGTACTTC.

This chain links TRBV28 with TRBJ2-4; D is unresolved. CDR1 and CDR2 from the germline V gene are MDHEN and SYDVKM. V lost 4 bases to trimming and J lost 1 base, with 14 bases between them. This CDR3 contains 16 residues. The CDR3 sequence is CASSSPGLAAKNIQYF. As DNA, the CDR3 is TGTGCCAGCAGTTCACCAGGCCTTGCGGCCAAAAACATTCAGTACTTC. Looking up the rest from reference TRBV28 and TRBJ2-4 gives the full variable domain: DVKVTQSSRYLVKRTGEKVFLECVQDMDHENMFWYRQDPGLGLRLIYFSYDVKMKEKGDIPEGYSVSREKKERFSLILESASTNQTSMYLCASSSPGLAAKNIQYFGAGTRLSVL.

This chain connects TRBV2 to TRBJ2-3; maybe TRBD1 (5 bases). The CDR3 is 14 amino acids. Germline V gives CDR1 SNHLY, CDR2 FYNNEI. V dropped 7 bases and J dropped 0 bases, with 11 bases sitting between them. The DNA of the CDR3 is TGTGCCAGCAAGAGGACAATTAGCACAGATACGCAGTATTTT. It translates to CASKRTISTDTQYF.

The rearrangement joins TRBV27 to TRBJ2-3; 10 bases line up with TRBD2. Germline V gives CDR1 MNHEY, CDR2 SMNVEV (reference sequence). The CDR3 contains 13 residues. Trimming cost V 0 bases and J 11 bases; bases outside gene matches: 2. DNA for the CDR3: TGTGCCAGCAGTTTATCGGGACTAGCGATGCAGTATTTT. Translation gives CASSLSGLAMQYF.

This chain uses TRBV6-6 with TRBJ2-1, with D perhaps TRBD2 (5 bases). Germline V gene data show CDR1 as MNHNY and CDR2 as SVGAGI (reference sequence). Trimming stripped 5 bases from V and 6 bases from J, with 11 bases between. The CDR3 has 13 amino acids. CDR3 DNA sequence: TGTGCCAGCAGTCACCCTAGCCTCAATGAGCAGTTCTTC. It encodes CASSHPSLNEQFF.

J is TRBJ2-7 and V is TRBV7-3; 9 nucleotides agree with TRBD1. The J segment lost 3 bases and the V segment lost 5 bases, leaving 8 bases of the junction unmatched. Germline V lookup: CDR1 SGHTA, CDR2 FQGTGA. The CDR3 spans 15 residues. CDR3 residues: CASSPTGTGNYEQYF. The CDR3, as DNA: TGTGCCAGCAGCCCAACCGGGACAGGGAACTACGAGCAGTACTTC.

The chain recombines TRBV24-1 with TRBJ2-3; 7 nucleotides line up with TRBD2. This CDR3 region has 14 residues. CDR1 is KGHDR and CDR2 is SFDVKD in the germline V gene. The V segment lost 4 bases and the J segment 0 bases; nucleotides outside the gene matches: 0. The CDR3 here is CATSEGGSTDTQYF. The DNA for the CDR3 is TGTGCCACCAGTGAGGGGGGGAGCACAGATACGCAGTATTTT.

The V call is TRBV3-1 (or the pseudogene TRBV3-2), the J call TRBJ2-3; 15 bases are a match to TRBD2. V shed 4 bases, J shed 4 bases, and the junction held 12 bases outside the gene matches. Germline V gene lookup returns CDR1 LGHDT and CDR2 YNNKEL (reference sequence). This CDR3 is built from 19 residues. The CDR3 DNA reads TGTGCCAGCAGCCCCTCGGGGTGGACTAGCGGGGGGGGCGCAGATACGCAGTATTTT. Its protein product is CASSPSGWTSGGGADTQYF.

CDR3 protein: CASSPRTGVYEQYF. The CDR3 DNA reads as TGTGCCAGCAGTCCCCGGACAGGGGTTTACGAGCAGTACTTC. This rearrangement joins TRBV11-2 to TRBJ2-7, with TRBD1 matching over 9 bases. Germline values: CDR1 SGHAT, CDR2 FQNNGV. CDR3 length: 14 residues. The junction had 7 bases not matched to a gene; V was cut back by 6 bases and J by 4 bases.

CDR3 region: CASSASAGGLASEQFF. The CDR3 coding sequence is TGTGCCAGCAGCGCCTCCGCCGGGGGACTAGCGTCTGAGCAGTTCTTC. The J gene is TRBJ2-1, the V gene TRBV9; 10 bases match TRBD2. The CDR3 totals 16 residues. V shed 3 bases, J shed 9 bases, and the junction held 12 bases outside the gene matches. The germline V gene has CDR1 SGDLS and CDR2 YYNGEE.

The V gene is TRBV10-3, the J gene TRBJ2-5; possibly TRBD1 for D (5 bases). The CDR3 length is 13 residues. V was trimmed by 2 bases and J by 2 bases, leaving 6 bases between them. The germline gives CDR1 ENHRY, CDR2 SYGVKD. CDR3 sequence reads: CAISEQGQETQYF. CDR3 in DNA: TGTGCCATCAGTGAGCAGGGACAAGAGACCCAGTACTTC.

The J gene is TRBJ1-3, the V gene TRBV5-6; 7 bases are a match to TRBD1. Germline-derived CDR1 and CDR2 are SGHDT and YYEEEE. The CDR3 contains 13 residues. V lost 2 bases and J lost 4; bases outside the gene matches: 0. The CDR3 bases are TGTGCCAGCAGCTTACAGGGGGGAAACACCATATATTTT. This translates into CASSLQGGNTIYF.

The chain links TRBV5-1 to TRBJ2-3; 7 nucleotides agree with TRBD1. This CDR3 comprises 15 residues. V trimming: 5 bases; J trimming: 3 bases; junction bases outside the gene matches: 9. CDR1 is SGHRS, CDR2 YFSETQ, per germline. Here the CDR3 DNA reads TGCGCCAGCAGTCGCGGACAGGCGGTTACAGATACGCAGTATTTT. It specifies CASSRGQAVTDTQYF.

The V gene is TRBV13, the J gene TRBJ2-1, with 8 bases aligning to TRBD2. Per the germline V gene, CDR1 is PRHDT and CDR2 is FYEKMQ (reference sequence). This CDR3 is 15 amino acids long. After removal of 2 bases from V and 5 bases from J, the junction contained 5 bases not matched to a gene. The CDR3 DNA follows: TGTGCCAGCAGCTTAATGGGCGGGGGGCACAATGAGCAGTTCTTC. Its translation is CASSLMGGGHNEQFF.

The chain combines TRBV3-1 (or the pseudogene TRBV3-2) with TRBJ2-7; 7 bases agree with TRBD2. The V segment lost 8 bases and the J segment 2 bases; nucleotides outside the gene matches: 18. The CDR3 is made up of 17 amino acids. Germline CDR1 and CDR2: LGHDT and YNNKEL (reference sequence). CDR3: CASVVPGRGDLPYEQYF. CDR3 coding DNA: TGTGCCAGCGTAGTCCCGGGTCGGGGGGACCTACCCTACGAGCAGTACTTC.

The chain employs TRBV7-9 and TRBJ1-5; TRBD1 is a possible D gene (5 bases). Germline assignment: CDR1 SEHNR and CDR2 FQNEAQ (reference sequence). This CDR3 has 15 amino acids. Trimming shortened V by 10 bases and J by 3 bases, and 19 bases separated the two germline ends. CDR3 sequence: CATSSGWGDNQPQHF. The DNA of the CDR3 is TGTGCCACCTCCTCAGGCTGGGGGGACAATCAGCCCCAGCATTTT.

This clone was seen only once. The J gene is TRBJ2-7, the V gene TRBV3-1 (or the pseudogene TRBV3-2); 11 bases align to TRBD1. This CDR3 comprises 14 residues. V was pared by 4 bases and J by 3 bases, with 2 bases of the junction left unmatched. Germline V gives CDR1 LGHDT, CDR2 YNNKEL (reference sequence). CDR3 in amino acids: CASSPGTGGYEQYF. The CDR3, as DNA: TGTGCCAGCAGCCCCGGGACAGGGGGCTACGAGCAGTACTTC.